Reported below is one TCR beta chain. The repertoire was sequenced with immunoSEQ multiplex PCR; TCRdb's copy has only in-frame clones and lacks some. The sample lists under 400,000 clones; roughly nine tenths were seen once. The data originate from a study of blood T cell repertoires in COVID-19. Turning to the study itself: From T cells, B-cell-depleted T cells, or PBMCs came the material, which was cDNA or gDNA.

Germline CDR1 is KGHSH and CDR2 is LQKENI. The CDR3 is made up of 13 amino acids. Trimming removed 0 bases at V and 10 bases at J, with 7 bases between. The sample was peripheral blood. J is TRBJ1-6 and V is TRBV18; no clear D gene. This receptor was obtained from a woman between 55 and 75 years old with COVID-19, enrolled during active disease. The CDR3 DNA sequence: TGTGCCAGCTCACCACCGGAGGGCTCACCCCTCCACTTT. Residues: CASSPPEGSPLHF.